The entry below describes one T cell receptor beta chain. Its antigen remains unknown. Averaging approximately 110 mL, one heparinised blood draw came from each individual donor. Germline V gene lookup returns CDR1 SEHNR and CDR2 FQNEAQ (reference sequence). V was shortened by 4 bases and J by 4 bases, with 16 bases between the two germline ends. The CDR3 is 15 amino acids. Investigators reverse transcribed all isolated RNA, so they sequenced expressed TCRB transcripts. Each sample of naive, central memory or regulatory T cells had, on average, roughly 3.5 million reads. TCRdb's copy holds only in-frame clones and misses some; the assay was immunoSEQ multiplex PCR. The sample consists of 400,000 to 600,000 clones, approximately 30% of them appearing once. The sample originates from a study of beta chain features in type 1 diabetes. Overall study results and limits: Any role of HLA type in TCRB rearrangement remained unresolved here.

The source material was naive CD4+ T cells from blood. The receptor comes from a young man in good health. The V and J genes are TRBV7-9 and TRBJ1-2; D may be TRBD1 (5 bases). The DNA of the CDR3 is TGTGCCAGCAGCTCCCGGGATGGGGGACCCTATGGCTACACCTTC. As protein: CASSSRDGGPYGYTF.